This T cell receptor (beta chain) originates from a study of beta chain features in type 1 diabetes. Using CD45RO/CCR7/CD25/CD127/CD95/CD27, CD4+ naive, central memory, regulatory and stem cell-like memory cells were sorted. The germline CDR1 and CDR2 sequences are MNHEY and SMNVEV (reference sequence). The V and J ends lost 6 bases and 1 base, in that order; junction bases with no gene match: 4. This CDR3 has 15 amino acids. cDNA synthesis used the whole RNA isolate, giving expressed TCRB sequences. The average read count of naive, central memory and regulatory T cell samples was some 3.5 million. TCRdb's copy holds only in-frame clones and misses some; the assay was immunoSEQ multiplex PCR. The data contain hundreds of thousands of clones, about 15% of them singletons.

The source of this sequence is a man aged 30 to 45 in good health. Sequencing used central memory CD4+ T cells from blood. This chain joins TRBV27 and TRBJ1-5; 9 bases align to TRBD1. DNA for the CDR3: TGTGCCAGCAGCTACGGGACAGGGAGCAATCAGCCCCAGCATTTT. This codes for CASSYGTGSNQPQHF.